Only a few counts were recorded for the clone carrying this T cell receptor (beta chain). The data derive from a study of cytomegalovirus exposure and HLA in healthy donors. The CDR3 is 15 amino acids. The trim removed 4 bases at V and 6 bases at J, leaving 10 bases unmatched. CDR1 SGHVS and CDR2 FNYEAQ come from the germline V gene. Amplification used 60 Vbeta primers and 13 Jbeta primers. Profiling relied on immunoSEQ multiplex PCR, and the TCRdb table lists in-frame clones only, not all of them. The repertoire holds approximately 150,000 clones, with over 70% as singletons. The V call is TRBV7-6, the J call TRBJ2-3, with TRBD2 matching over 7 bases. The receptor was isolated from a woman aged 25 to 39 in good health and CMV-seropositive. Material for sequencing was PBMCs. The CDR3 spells CASSWGEGPPDTQYF. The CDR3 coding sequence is TGTGCCAGCAGCTGGGGGGAGGGCCCTCCCGATACGCAGTATTTT.